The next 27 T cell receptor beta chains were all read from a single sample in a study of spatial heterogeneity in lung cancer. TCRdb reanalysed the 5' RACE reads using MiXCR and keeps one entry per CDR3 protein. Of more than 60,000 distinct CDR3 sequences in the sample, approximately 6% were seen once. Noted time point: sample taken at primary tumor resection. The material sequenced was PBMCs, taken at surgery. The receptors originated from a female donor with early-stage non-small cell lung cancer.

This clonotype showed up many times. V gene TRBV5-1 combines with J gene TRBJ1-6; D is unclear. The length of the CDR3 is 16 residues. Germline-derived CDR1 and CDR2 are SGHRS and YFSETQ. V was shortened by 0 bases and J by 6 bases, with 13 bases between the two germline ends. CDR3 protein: CASSLGAEWGNSPLHF. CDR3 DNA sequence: TGCGCCAGCAGCTTGGGGGCCGAATGGGGTAATTCACCCCTCCACTTT. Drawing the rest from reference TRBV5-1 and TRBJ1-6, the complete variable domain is KAGVTQTPRYLIKTRGQQVTLSCSPISGHRSVSWYQQTPGQGLQFLFEYFSETQRNKGNFPGRFSGRQFSNSRSEMNVSTLELGDSALYLCASSLGAEWGNSPLHFGNGTRLTVT.

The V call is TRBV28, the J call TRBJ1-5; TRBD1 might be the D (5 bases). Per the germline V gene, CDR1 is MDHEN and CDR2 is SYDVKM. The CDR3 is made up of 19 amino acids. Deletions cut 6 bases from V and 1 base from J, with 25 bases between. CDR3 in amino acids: CASSTPPGAPLLSNQPQHF. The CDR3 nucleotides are TGTGCCAGCAGCACACCCCCCGGGGCCCCCCTTTTGAGCAATCAGCCCCAGCATTTT.

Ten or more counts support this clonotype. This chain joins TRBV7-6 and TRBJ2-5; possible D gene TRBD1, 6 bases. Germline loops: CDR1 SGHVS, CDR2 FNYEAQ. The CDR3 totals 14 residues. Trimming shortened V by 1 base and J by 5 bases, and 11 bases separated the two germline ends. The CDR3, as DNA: TGTGCCAGCAGCTTAGACAGGGCGGCCGAGACCCAGTACTTC. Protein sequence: CASSLDRAAETQYF.

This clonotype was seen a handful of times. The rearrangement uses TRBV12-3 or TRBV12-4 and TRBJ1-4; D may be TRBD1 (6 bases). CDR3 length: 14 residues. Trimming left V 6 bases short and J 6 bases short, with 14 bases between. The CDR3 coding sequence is TGTGCCAGCAGACCCGCAGGGGTCGATGAAAAACTGTTTTTT. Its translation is CASRPAGVDEKLFF.

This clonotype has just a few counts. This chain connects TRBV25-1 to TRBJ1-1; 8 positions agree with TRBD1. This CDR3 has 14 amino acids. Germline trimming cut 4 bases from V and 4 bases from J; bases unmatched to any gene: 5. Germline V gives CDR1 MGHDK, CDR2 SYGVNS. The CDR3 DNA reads TGTGCCAGCAGTGTGCCAGGGGGCGGCACTGAAGCTTTCTTT. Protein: CASSVPGGGTEAFF. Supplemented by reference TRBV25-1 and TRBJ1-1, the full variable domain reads EADIYQTPRYLVIGTGKKITLECSQTMGHDKMYWYQQDPGMELHLIHYSYGVNSTEKGDLSSESTVSRIRTEHFPLTLESARPSHTSQYLCASSVPGGGTEAFFGQGTRLTVV.

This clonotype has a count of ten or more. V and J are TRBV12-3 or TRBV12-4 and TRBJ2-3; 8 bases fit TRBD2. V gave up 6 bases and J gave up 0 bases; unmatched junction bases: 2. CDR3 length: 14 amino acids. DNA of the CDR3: TGTGCCAGCAGCGGACTAGCTAGCACAGATACGCAGTATTTT. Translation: CASSGLASTDTQYF.

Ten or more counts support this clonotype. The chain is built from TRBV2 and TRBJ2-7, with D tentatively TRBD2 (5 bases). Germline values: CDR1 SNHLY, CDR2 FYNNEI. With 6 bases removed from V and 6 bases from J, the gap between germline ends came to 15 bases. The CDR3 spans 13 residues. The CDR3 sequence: CASSGGGGGEQYF. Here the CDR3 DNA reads TGTGCCAGCAGCGGTGGTGGAGGAGGCGAGCAGTACTTC. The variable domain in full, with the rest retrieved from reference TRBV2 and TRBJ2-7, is EPEVTQTPSHQVTQMGQEVILRCVPISNHLYFYWYRQILGQKVEFLVSFYNNEISEKSEIFDDQFSVERPDGSNFTLKIRSTKLEDSAMYFCASSGGGGGEQYFGPGTRLTVT.

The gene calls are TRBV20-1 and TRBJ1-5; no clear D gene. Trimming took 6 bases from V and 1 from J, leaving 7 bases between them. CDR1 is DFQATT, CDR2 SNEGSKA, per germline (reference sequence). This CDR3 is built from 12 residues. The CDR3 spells CSAYLSNQPQHF. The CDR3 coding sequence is TGCAGTGCCTACCTGAGCAATCAGCCCCAGCATTTT.

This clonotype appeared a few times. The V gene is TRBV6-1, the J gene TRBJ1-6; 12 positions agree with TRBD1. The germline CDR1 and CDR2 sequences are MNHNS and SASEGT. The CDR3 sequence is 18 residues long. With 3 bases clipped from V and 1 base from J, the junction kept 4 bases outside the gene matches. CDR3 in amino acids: CASSEGTGGTSYNSPLHF. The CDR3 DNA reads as TGTGCCAGCAGTGAGGGGACAGGGGGCACGTCCTATAATTCACCCCTCCACTTT.

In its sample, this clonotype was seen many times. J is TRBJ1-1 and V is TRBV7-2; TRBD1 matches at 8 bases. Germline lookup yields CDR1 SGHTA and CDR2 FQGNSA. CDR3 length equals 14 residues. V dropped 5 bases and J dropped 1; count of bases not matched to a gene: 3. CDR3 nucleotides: TGTGCCAGCAGCCACGACAGGGGGAACACTGAAGCTTTCTTT. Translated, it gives CASSHDRGNTEAFF.

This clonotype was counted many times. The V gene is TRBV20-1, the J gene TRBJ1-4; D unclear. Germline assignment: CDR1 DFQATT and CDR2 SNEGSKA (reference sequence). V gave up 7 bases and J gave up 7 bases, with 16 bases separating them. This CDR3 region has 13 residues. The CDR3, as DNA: TGCAGTGTCCGGGAACTCTGGGGTGAAAAACTGTTTTTT. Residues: CSVRELWGEKLFF.

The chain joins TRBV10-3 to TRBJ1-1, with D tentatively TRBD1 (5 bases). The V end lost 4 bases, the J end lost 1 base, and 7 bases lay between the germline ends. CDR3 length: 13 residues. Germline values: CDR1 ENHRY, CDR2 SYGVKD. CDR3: CAISGQTNTEAFF. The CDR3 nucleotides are TGTGCCATCAGTGGACAGACGAACACTGAAGCTTTCTTT.

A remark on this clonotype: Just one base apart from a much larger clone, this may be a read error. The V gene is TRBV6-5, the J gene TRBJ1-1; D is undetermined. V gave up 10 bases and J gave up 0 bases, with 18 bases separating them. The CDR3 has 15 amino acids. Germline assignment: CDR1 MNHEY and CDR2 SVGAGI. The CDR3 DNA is TGTGCCAACACCTCTCCGGGAGGGTTGAACACTGAAGCTTTCTTT. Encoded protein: CANTSPGGLNTEAFF.

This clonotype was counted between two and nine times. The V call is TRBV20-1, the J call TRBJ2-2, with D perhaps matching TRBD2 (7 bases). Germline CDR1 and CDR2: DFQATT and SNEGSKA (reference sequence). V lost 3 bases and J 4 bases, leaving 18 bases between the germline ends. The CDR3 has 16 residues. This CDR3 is CSARDPRGGGTGELFF. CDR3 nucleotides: TGCAGTGCTAGGGACCCCAGGGGAGGGGGCACCGGGGAGCTGTTTTTT.

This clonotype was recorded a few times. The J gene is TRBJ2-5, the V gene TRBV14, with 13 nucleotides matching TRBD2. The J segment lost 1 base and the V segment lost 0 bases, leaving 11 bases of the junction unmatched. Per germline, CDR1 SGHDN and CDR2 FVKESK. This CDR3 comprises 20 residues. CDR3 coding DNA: TGTGCCAGCAGCCAAGATAAAGTTCGGCGACTAGCGGGGGGCCAAGAGACCCAGTACTTC. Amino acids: CASSQDKVRRLAGGQETQYF. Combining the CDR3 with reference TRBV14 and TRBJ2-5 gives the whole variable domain EAGVTQFPSHSVIEKGQTVTLRCDPISGHDNLYWYRRVMGKEIKFLLHFVKESKQDESGMPNNRFLAERTGGTYSTLKVQPAELEDSGVYFCASSQDKVRRLAGGQETQYFGPGTRLLVL.

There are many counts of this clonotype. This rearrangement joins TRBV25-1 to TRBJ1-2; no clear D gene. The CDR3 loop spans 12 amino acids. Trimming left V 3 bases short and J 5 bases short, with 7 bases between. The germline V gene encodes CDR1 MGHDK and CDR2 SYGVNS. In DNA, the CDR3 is TGTGCCAGCAGTGATTGGGGATATGGCTACACCTTC. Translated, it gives CASSDWGYGYTF.

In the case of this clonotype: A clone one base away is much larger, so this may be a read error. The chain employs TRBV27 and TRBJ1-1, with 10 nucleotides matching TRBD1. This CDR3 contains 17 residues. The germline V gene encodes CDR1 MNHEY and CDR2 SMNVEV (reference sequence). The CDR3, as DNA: TGTGCCGGCAGCCAGACTGGGACAGGGGTATGGGGCACTGAAGCTTTCTTT. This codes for CAGSQTGTGVWGTEAFF.

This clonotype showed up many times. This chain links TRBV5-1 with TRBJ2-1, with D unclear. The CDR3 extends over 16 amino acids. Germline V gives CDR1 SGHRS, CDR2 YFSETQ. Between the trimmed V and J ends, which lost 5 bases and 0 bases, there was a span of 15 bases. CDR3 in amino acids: CASSSDPASSYNEQFF. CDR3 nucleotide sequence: TGCGCCAGCAGTTCGGACCCAGCCAGCTCCTACAATGAGCAGTTCTTC. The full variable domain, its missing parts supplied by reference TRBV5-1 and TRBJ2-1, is KAGVTQTPRYLIKTRGQQVTLSCSPISGHRSVSWYQQTPGQGLQFLFEYFSETQRNKGNFPGRFSGRQFSNSRSEMNVSTLELGDSALYLCASSSDPASSYNEQFFGPGTRLTVL.

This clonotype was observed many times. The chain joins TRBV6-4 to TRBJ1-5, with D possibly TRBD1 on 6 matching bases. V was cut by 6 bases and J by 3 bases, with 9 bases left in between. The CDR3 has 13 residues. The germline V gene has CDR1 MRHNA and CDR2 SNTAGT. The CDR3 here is CASSRTDNQPQHF. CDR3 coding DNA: TGTGCCAGCAGCAGGACAGACAATCAGCCCCAGCATTTT.

CDR3 sequence (DNA): TGCAGTGCTAGGGTAGCGGGAGGGCCTTTAGATGAGCAGTTCTTC. Its protein product is CSARVAGGPLDEQFF. V gene TRBV20-1 combines with J gene TRBJ2-1, with 11 bases that match TRBD2. From germline, CDR1 is DFQATT and CDR2 SNEGSKA (reference sequence). The trim removed 3 bases at V and 8 bases at J, leaving 9 bases unmatched. The CDR3 is made up of 15 amino acids.

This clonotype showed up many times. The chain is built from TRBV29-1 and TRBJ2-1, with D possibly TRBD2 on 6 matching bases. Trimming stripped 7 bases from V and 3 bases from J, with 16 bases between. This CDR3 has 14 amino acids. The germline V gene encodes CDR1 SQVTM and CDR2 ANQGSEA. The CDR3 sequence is CSGAGMTSYNEQFF. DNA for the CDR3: TGCAGCGGCGCGGGGATGACTAGCTACAATGAGCAGTTCTTC.

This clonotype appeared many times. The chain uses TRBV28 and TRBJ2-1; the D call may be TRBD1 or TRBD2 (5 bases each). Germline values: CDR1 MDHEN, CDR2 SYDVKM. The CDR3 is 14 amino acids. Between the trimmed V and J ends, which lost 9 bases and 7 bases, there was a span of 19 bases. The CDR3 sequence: CASSSVGATNEQFF. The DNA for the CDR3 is TGTGCCAGTTCCAGCGTCGGGGCAACAAATGAGCAGTTCTTC.

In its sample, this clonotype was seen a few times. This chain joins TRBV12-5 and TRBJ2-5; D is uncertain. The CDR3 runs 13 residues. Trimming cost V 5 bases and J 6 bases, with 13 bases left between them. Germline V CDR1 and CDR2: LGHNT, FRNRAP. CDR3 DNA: TGTGCTAGTGGTCCGCCTCAAGAGCAGACCCAGTACTTC. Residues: CASGPPQEQTQYF.

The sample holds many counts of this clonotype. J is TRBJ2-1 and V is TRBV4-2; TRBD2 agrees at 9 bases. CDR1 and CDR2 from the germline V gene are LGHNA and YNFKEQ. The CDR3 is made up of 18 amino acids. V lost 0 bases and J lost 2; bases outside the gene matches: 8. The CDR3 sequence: CASSQDLLAGSTYNEQFF. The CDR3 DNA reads TGTGCCAGCAGCCAAGATCTCCTAGCGGGGTCAACCTACAATGAGCAGTTCTTC.

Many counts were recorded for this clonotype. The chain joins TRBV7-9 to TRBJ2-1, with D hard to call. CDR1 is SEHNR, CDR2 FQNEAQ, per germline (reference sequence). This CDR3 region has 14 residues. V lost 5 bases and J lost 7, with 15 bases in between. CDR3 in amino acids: CASSPRVEANEQFF. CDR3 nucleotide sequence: TGTGCCAGCAGCCCCCGGGTCGAGGCGAATGAGCAGTTCTTC.

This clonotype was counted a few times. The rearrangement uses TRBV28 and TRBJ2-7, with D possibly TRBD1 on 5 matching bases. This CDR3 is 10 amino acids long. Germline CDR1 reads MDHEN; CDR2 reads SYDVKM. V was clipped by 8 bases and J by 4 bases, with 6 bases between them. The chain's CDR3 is CASGAYEQYF. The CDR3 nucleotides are TGTGCCAGCGGGGCGTACGAGCAGTACTTC.

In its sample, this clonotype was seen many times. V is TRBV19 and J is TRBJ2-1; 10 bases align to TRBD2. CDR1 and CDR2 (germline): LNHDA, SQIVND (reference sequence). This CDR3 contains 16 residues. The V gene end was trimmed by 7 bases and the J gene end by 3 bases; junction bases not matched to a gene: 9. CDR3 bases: TGTGCCAGTACCGCCCTCAGCGGGAGGGGCTACAATGAGCAGTTCTTC. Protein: CASTALSGRGYNEQFF.